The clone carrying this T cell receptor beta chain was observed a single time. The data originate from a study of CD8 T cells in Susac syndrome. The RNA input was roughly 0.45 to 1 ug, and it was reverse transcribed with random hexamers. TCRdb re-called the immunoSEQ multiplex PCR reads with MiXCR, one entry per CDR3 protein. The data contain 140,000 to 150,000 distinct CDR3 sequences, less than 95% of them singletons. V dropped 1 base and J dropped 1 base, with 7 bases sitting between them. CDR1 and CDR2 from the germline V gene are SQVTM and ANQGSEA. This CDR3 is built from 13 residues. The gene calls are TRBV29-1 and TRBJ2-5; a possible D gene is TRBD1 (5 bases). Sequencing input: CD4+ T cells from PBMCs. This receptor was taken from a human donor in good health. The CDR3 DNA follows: TGCAGCGTTGAAGTACAGGCCCAAGAGACCCAGTACTTC. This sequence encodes CSVEVQAQETQYF.